These 29 T cell receptor beta chains were sequenced from one sample in a study of shared clonotypes between healthy human individuals. Method: immunoSEQ multiplex PCR; TCRdb's copy keeps in-frame clones and lacks some. This sample has some 2.4 million clones; approximately 93% occur once, and the top ten carry 0.36%. The specimen was naive CD4+ T cells from PBMCs. The subset here: CD45RA+ positively selected. The receptors were sampled from a man between 18 and 29 years old in good health. Some clones in this sample may be carry-over from other donors' samples.

This chain links TRBV14 with TRBJ1-1, with a possible D match to TRBD1 (6 bases). The CDR3 covers 19 residues. The germline V gene has CDR1 SGHDN and CDR2 FVKESK. With 1 base removed from V and 1 base from J, the gap between germline ends came to 22 bases. CDR3 residues: CASSQASPQQGRENTEAFF. As DNA, the CDR3 is TGTGCCAGCAGCCAAGCCTCCCCTCAACAGGGAAGGGAGAACACTGAAGCTTTCTTT.

The chain couples TRBV27 to TRBJ2-7; 11 nucleotides agree with TRBD2. J lost 6 bases, V lost 3 bases, and 10 bases had no gene match. This CDR3 spans 16 amino acids. The germline V gene has CDR1 MNHEY and CDR2 SMNVEV (reference sequence). The CDR3: CASSFYSGRASSEQYF. The CDR3, as DNA: TGTGCCAGCAGTTTTTATAGCGGGAGGGCCTCAAGCGAGCAGTACTTC.

Here the CDR3 reads CSVEDQETQYF. The CDR3 nucleotides are TGCAGCGTTGAAGATCAAGAGACCCAGTACTTC. V gene TRBV29-1 combines with J gene TRBJ2-5; D remains unclear. CDR3 length equals 11 residues. Germline V gene lookup returns CDR1 SQVTM and CDR2 ANQGSEA. V was pared by 0 bases and J by 2 bases, with 1 base between. The entire variable domain, with the rest obtained from reference TRBV29-1 and TRBJ2-5, is as follows: SAVISQKPSRDICQRGTSLTIQCQVDSQVTMMFWYRQQPGQSLTLIATANQGSEATYESGFVIDKFPISRPNLTFSTLTVSNMSPEDSSIYLCSVEDQETQYFGPGTRLLVL.

The V call is TRBV28, the J call TRBJ1-5; D perhaps matches TRBD1 (5 bases). The V end was cut by 2 bases, the J end by 4 bases, with 12 bases between. This CDR3 is built from 15 residues. CDR1 and CDR2 from the germline V gene are MDHEN and SYDVKM. CDR3 nucleotides: TGTGCCAGCAGTTTAGGGGGATTCCCTAATCAGCCCCAGCATTTT. It yields the protein CASSLGGFPNQPQHF.

The V and J genes are TRBV9 and TRBJ2-5; D not certain. The CDR3 contains 14 residues. V was cut by 4 bases and J by 4 bases, with 14 bases left in between. The V gene's germline CDR1 is SGDLS and CDR2 YYNGEE. CDR3 residues: CASSTEGRVETQYF. The DNA for the CDR3 is TGTGCCAGCAGCACCGAAGGGCGAGTAGAGACCCAGTACTTC.

The gene calls are TRBV6-6 and TRBJ2-3, with D tentatively TRBD1 (6 bases). This CDR3 has 14 amino acids. Germline loops: CDR1 MNHNY, CDR2 SVGAGI (reference sequence). V lost 4 bases and J lost 3, with 11 bases in between. In DNA form, the CDR3 reads TGTGCCAGCAGTTTCCGCCAGGGGACAGATACGCAGTATTTT. Translation: CASSFRQGTDTQYF.

V and J are TRBV11-3 and TRBJ2-5, with D tentatively TRBD1 or TRBD2 (5 bases each). Germline loops: CDR1 SGHNT, CDR2 YENEEA. V was pared by 0 bases and J by 3 bases, with 5 bases between. The CDR3 consists of 13 residues. The CDR3 loop reads CASSLEGEETQYF. As DNA, the CDR3 is TGTGCCAGCAGCTTAGAGGGGGAAGAGACCCAGTACTTC.

V gene TRBV7-8 combines with J gene TRBJ1-5; 8 nucleotides line up with TRBD1. CDR3 length: 14 amino acids. The V gene's germline CDR1 is SGHVS and CDR2 FQNEAQ. Trimming removed 6 bases from V and 6 bases from J; junction bases left unmatched: 7. As DNA, the CDR3 is TGTGCCAGCAGTAGGACAGGGTCTGGTCAGCCCCAGCATTTT. Its translation: CASSRTGSGQPQHF.

The V and J genes are TRBV5-5 and TRBJ1-1, with D possibly matching TRBD1 (5 bases). From germline, CDR1 is SGHKS and CDR2 YYEKEE (reference sequence). With 3 bases removed from V and 0 bases from J, the gap between germline ends came to 12 bases. The CDR3 extends over 15 amino acids. For the CDR3, the DNA is TGTGCCAGCAGCTCCCTCTGGGGCATGAACACTGAAGCTTTCTTT. It is translated as CASSSLWGMNTEAFF.

CDR3 DNA: TGTGCCAGCAGCCAAGATTACTCCGTCCGGTTGTATGGCTACACCTTC. Its translation is CASSQDYSVRLYGYTF. V and J are TRBV4-2 and TRBJ1-2; no reliable D call. Germline V gives CDR1 LGHNA, CDR2 YNFKEQ. The CDR3 covers 16 residues. V was pared by 0 bases and J by 5 bases, with 16 bases between.

V is TRBV7-2 and J is TRBJ2-3; 8 bases fit TRBD1. The CDR3 has 14 amino acids. CDR1 is SGHTA, CDR2 FQGNSA, per germline. The J segment lost 5 bases and the V segment lost 4 bases, leaving 5 bases of the junction unmatched. The CDR3 nucleotides are TGTGCCAGCAGCTCGACAGGGGAAGTAGATACGCAGTATTTT. Amino acids: CASSSTGEVDTQYF.

The chain uses TRBV6-5 and TRBJ2-1, with TRBD1 identical over 9 bases. V was clipped by 7 bases and J by 8 bases; unmatched bases: 9. This CDR3 spans 14 amino acids. Germline V gene data show CDR1 as MNHEY and CDR2 as SVGAGI. Here the CDR3 reads CASNLLQGADEQFF. DNA for the CDR3: TGTGCCAGCAACCTTCTACAGGGGGCAGATGAGCAGTTCTTC.

CDR3 sequence: CASSQRMGVGSSYNEQFF. The CDR3 DNA is TGCGCCAGCAGCCAGAGGATGGGGGTCGGGAGCTCCTACAATGAGCAGTTCTTC. The J gene is TRBJ2-1, the V gene TRBV4-3; possible D gene TRBD2, 6 bases. Deletions cut 3 bases from V and 0 bases from J, with 18 bases between. CDR1 and CDR2 from the germline V gene are LGHNA and YSLEER. The CDR3 extends over 18 amino acids.

CDR3 nucleotide sequence: TGTGCCTGGAGTGTGTTAGCGGGAGTTGTTAATGAGCAGTTCTTC. Translated: CAWSVLAGVVNEQFF. V is TRBV30 and J is TRBJ2-1; TRBD2 agrees at 9 bases. Per the germline V gene, CDR1 is GTSNPN and CDR2 is SVGIG (reference sequence). The CDR3 covers 15 residues. V shed 0 bases, J shed 7 bases, and the junction held 7 bases outside the gene matches.

A note on this clone: Other DNA sequences in the sample encode the same CDR3. The chain joins TRBV28 to TRBJ1-5; no clear D. The germline V gene has CDR1 MDHEN and CDR2 SYDVKM. V lost 6 bases to trimming and J lost 0 bases, with 6 bases between them. The CDR3 is made up of 13 amino acids. CDR3 sequence: CASSWNSNQPQHF. The CDR3 DNA reads as TGTGCCAGCAGCTGGAATAGCAATCAGCCCCAGCATTTT.

V gene TRBV7-9 combines with J gene TRBJ1-2, with TRBD1 as a possible D gene (6 bases). This CDR3 has 14 amino acids. Germline CDR1 and CDR2: SEHNR and FQNEAQ (reference sequence). Trimming took 4 bases from V and 3 from J, leaving 12 bases between them. In nucleotides, the CDR3 is TGTGCCAGCAGCTCCTCGGACAGTGACTATGGCTACACCTTC. Residues: CASSSSDSDYGYTF.

The J gene is TRBJ2-2, the V gene TRBV2; 12 bases are shared with TRBD1. V trimming: 4 bases; J trimming: 6 bases; junction bases outside the gene matches: 6. The CDR3 runs to 16 residues. The germline CDR1 and CDR2 sequences are SNHLY and FYNNEI. This CDR3 reads CASSGDRGRVAGELFF. The DNA for the CDR3 is TGTGCCAGCAGTGGGGACAGGGGGCGGGTGGCCGGGGAGCTGTTTTTT. The full variable domain, with the rest looked up from reference TRBV2 and TRBJ2-2, is EPEVTQTPSHQVTQMGQEVILRCVPISNHLYFYWYRQILGQKVEFLVSFYNNEISEKSEIFDDQFSVERPDGSNFTLKIRSTKLEDSAMYFCASSGDRGRVAGELFFGEGSRLTVL.

As for this clone: This sample includes further DNA sequences coding for the same CDR3. This chain links TRBV9 with TRBJ2-7; D is perhaps TRBD1 (5 bases). The CDR3 covers 14 residues. V lost 0 bases to trimming and J lost 4 bases, with 11 bases between them. Germline loops: CDR1 SGDLS, CDR2 YYNGEE. The CDR3, as DNA: TGTGCCAGCAGCGTAGCATGGGGCCCGTACGAGCAGTACTTC. Protein sequence: CASSVAWGPYEQYF.

Only a few counts were recorded for this clone. The V and J genes are TRBV29-1 and TRBJ2-1; D unresolved. Germline V gene lookup returns CDR1 SQVTM and CDR2 ANQGSEA. Trimming shortened V by 2 bases and J by 15 bases, and 11 bases separated the two germline ends. The CDR3 totals 10 residues. DNA for the CDR3: TGCAGCGTTGAAAGGTACGGCCTGTTCTTC. It encodes CSVERYGLFF.

V gene TRBV6-5 combines with J gene TRBJ2-1; D is unclear. The germline CDR1 and CDR2 sequences are MNHEY and SVGAGI. The CDR3 runs to 11 residues. V lost 7 bases and J 4 bases, leaving 5 bases between the germline ends. The CDR3 nucleotides are TGTGCCAGCACAGCGTACAATGAGCAGTTCTTC. Translated: CASTAYNEQFF.

The chain links TRBV6-5 to TRBJ2-7; tentatively, D is TRBD1 (5 bases). The CDR3 covers 14 residues. V gave up 0 bases and J gave up 6 bases, with 12 bases separating them. Germline V gives CDR1 MNHEY, CDR2 SVGAGI. CDR3 protein: CASSYSDSGLEQYF. The CDR3 nucleotides are TGTGCCAGCAGTTACTCTGACAGTGGGCTCGAGCAGTACTTC.

The V call is TRBV5-1, the J call TRBJ2-1; TRBD2 matches 8 bases. This CDR3 comprises 15 residues. Germline trimming cut 4 bases from V and 3 bases from J; bases unmatched to any gene: 6. The germline V gene has CDR1 SGHRS and CDR2 YFSETQ. The CDR3 loop is CASSQSSGHYNEQFF. CDR3 nucleotide sequence: TGCGCCAGCAGCCAATCTAGCGGGCACTACAATGAGCAGTTCTTC.

The chain combines TRBV9 with TRBJ1-3, with D possibly TRBD1 on 6 matching bases. Germline assignment: CDR1 SGDLS and CDR2 YYNGEE. The germline V and J ends were trimmed by 2 bases and 1 base, with 10 bases remaining between them. The CDR3 totals 15 residues. The DNA for the CDR3 is TGTGCCAGCAGCGTCCAGGGGATTTCTGGAAACACCATATATTTT. It is translated as CASSVQGISGNTIYF.

A remark on this clone: Other DNA sequences within the sample encode an identical CDR3. This chain connects TRBV20-1 to TRBJ2-3; D call uncertain. Trimming pared 1 base from V and 5 bases from J, leaving 4 bases between. The CDR3 is 11 residues long. Germline V gene sequence: CDR1 DFQATT, CDR2 SNEGSKA (reference sequence). CDR3 DNA: TGCAGTGCTAGAGTTTTAGATACGCAGTATTTT. It yields the protein CSARVLDTQYF.

The count of this clone is one. This sample also contains other DNA sequences that code for the same CDR3. The J gene is TRBJ1-4, the V gene TRBV5-1, with D maybe TRBD1 (5 bases). CDR1 is SGHRS, CDR2 YFSETQ, per germline. The CDR3 runs 15 residues. V was pared by 0 bases and J by 3 bases, with 9 bases between. CDR3: CASSLDRGANEKLFF. The CDR3 DNA reads TGCGCCAGCAGCTTGGACAGAGGGGCTAATGAAAAACTGTTTTTT.

V and J are TRBV4-1 and TRBJ1-5; 9 positions agree with TRBD1. CDR1 and CDR2 from the germline V gene are MGHRA and YSYEKL. This CDR3 is 17 amino acids long. V dropped 2 bases and J dropped 5; count of bases not matched to a gene: 10. This chain's CDR3 is CASSQYNDRGSHQPQHF. The CDR3 DNA reads TGCGCCAGCAGCCAATACAACGACAGGGGGTCCCATCAGCCCCAGCATTTT.

The rearrangement uses TRBV5-4 and TRBJ1-5; D perhaps matches TRBD1 (5 bases). Trimming removed 3 bases at V and 10 bases at J, with 14 bases between. Germline V gives CDR1 SGHNT, CDR2 YYREEE (reference sequence). The CDR3 is 13 amino acids. Here the CDR3 DNA reads TGTGCCAGCAGCTCCCAGGGCAGTAACCCCCAGCATTTT. Protein sequence: CASSSQGSNPQHF.

The chain has TRBV11-2 and TRBJ2-7; 9 bases fit TRBD2. CDR1 is SGHAT, CDR2 FQNNGV, per germline. V was pared by 5 bases and J by 8 bases, with 10 bases of the junction left unmatched. The CDR3 length is 14 residues. This CDR3 reads CASSPLAGRYKQYF. The CDR3 bases are TGTGCCAGCAGCCCCCTAGCGGGAAGATACAAGCAGTACTTC.

The V gene is TRBV2, the J gene TRBJ2-2, with 7 bases identical to TRBD2. The CDR3 contains 15 residues. Germline CDR1 SNHLY, CDR2 FYNNEI. Trimming at V came to 4 bases and at J to 3 bases, leaving 5 bases not matched to a gene. DNA of the CDR3: TGTGCCAGCAGTGGTCTTGCGGGAGACACCGGGGAGCTGTTTTTT. Protein product: CASSGLAGDTGELFF.